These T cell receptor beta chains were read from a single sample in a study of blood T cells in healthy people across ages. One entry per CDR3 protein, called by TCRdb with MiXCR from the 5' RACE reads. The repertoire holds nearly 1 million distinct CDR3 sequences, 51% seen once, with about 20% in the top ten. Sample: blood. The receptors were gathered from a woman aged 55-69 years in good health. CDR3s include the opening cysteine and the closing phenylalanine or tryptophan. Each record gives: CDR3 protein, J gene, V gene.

CASSQDGYIAGLAVTFEQFF | TRBJ2-1 | TRBV4-1
CASSDEGHNSPLHF | TRBJ1-6 | TRBV6-4
CSARPGIGQPQHF | TRBJ1-5 | TRBV20-1
CASSQVHGGWYEQYF | - | TRBV3-1
CASSPGRRGQETQYF | - | TRBV4-2
CASSLASGSAEETQFF | - | TRBV5-1
CASSLRLAGTDTQYF | TRBJ2-3 | TRBV7-6
CASSSQVGSAETSTDTQYF | TRBJ2-3 | TRBV3-1
CASRTRQGPNTQYF | TRBJ2-3 | TRBV7-2
CASSSYGEQFF | TRBJ2-1 | TRBV12-3/TRBV12-4
CASRQGRDTQYF | TRBJ2-3 | TRBV5-6
CAGSAGGQVGQPQHF | TRBJ1-5 | TRBV12-3/TRBV12-4
CASSQSLAGVLDTQYF | TRBJ2-3 | TRBV5-1
CASTPLRGALGETQYF | TRBJ2-5 | TRBV6-5
CASSFHSGNHNEQFF | TRBJ2-1 | TRBV5-1
CASSPDLGTGANQPQHF | TRBJ1-5 | TRBV6-2/TRBV6-3
CASSQAKTQYF | - | TRBV3-1
CASSPSMWFVETQYF | TRBJ2-5 | TRBV18
CATRVSDRLDEQFF | TRBJ2-1 | TRBV10-3
CASSESVTGAYEQYF | TRBJ2-7 | TRBV10-1
CASSGVHLHF | TRBJ1-6 | TRBV6-1
CASSSGGNDQPQHF | TRBJ1-5 | TRBV7-9
CASSLDKGYNEQFF | TRBJ2-1 | TRBV28
CASRGTHSGADVLTF | TRBJ2-6 | TRBV27
CASKPGDQETQYF | TRBJ2-5 | TRBV4-1
CSVDLRAAGGEQYF | TRBJ2-7 | TRBV29-1
CASSFSRLAGVIYEQYF | TRBJ2-7 | TRBV27
CASSVPGQGRFSPLHF | TRBJ1-6 | TRBV27
CASSGGGTAAYEQYF | TRBJ2-7 | TRBV6-2/TRBV6-3